Presented here are 2 T cell receptor beta chains from one specimen sequenced in a study of T cells after yellow fever vaccination. TCRdb ran MiXCR on the 5' RACE reads and lists one entry per CDR3 protein. There are hundreds of thousands of distinct CDR3 sequences in the sample; around 12% occur only once, and approximately 3.3% lies in the top ten. Sequencing used CD4+ T cells sorted from PBMCs, obtained 15 days after the yellow fever booster vaccination. Every receptor here comes from a man between 18 and 29 years old who received the YFV17D yellow fever vaccine.

This clonotype turned up a few times. The V and J genes are TRBV24-1 and TRBJ2-7; 8 nucleotides match TRBD1. Trimming took 2 bases from V and 4 from J; bases not matched to a gene: 6. The CDR3 consists of 15 residues. CDR1 KGHDR and CDR2 SFDVKD come from the germline V gene. In nucleotides, the CDR3 is TGTGCCACCAGTGATTCGGGACAGGAGTTATACGAGCAGTACTTC. Its protein is CATSDSGQELYEQYF.

This clonotype was seen repeatedly, ten times or more. The chain recombines TRBV11-1 with TRBJ2-3, with D unresolved. The V gene's germline CDR1 is SGHAT and CDR2 FQDESV (reference sequence). V was clipped by 5 bases and J by 2 bases, with 23 bases between them. The CDR3 loop spans 18 amino acids. The DNA of the CDR3 is TGTGCCAGCAGCCCGAGAAGCTTGGGGATAGGTGCCACAGATACGCAGTATTTT. This translates into CASSPRSLGIGATDTQYF.